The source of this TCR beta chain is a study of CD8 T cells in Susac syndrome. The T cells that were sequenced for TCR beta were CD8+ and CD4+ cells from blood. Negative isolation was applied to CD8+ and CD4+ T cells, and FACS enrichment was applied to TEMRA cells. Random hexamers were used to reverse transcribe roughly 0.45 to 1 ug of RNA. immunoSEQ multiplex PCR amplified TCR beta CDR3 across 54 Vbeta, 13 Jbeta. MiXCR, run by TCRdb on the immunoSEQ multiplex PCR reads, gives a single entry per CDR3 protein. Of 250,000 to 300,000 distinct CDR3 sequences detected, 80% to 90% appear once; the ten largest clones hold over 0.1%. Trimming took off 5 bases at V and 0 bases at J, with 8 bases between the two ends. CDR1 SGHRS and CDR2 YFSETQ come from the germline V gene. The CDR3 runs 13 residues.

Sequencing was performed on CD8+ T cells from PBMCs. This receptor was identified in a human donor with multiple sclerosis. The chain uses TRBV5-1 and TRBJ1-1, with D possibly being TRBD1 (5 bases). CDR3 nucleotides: TGCGCCAGCAGAGGGACCGTGAACACTGAAGCTTTCTTT. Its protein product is CASRGTVNTEAFF.